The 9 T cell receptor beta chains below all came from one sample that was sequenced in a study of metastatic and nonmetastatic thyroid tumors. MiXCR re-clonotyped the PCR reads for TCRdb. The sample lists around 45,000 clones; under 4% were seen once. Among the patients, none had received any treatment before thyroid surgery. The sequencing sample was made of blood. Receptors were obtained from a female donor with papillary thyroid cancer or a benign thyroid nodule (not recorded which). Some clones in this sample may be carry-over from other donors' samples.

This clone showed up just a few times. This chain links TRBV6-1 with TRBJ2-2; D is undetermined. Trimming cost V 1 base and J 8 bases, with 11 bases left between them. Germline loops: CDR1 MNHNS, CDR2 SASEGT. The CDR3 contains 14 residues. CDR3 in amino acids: CASSEGYGSGELFF. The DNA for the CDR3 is TGTGCCAGCAGTGAAGGATACGGGTCGGGGGAGCTGTTTTTT.

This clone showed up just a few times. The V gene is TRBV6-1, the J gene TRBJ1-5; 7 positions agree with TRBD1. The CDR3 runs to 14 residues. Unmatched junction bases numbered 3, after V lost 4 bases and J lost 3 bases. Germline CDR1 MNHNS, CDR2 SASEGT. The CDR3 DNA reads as TGTGCCAGCAGTGTTACAGGGGACAATCAGCCCCAGCATTTT. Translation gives CASSVTGDNQPQHF.

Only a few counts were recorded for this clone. The CDR3 spells CATKDGAYYGYTF. CDR3 nucleotide sequence: TGTGCCACGAAGGACGGAGCATACTATGGCTACACCTTC. This rearrangement joins TRBV24-1 to TRBJ1-2; D unresolved. Germline V gene lookup returns CDR1 KGHDR and CDR2 SFDVKD. V lost 10 bases to trimming and J lost 3 bases, with 14 bases between them. This CDR3 has 13 residues.

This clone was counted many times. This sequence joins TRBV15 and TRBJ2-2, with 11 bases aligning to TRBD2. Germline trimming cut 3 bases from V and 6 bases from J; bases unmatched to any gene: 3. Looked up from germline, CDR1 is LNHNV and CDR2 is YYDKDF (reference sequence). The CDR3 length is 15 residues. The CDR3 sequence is CATSRMGLAAGELFF. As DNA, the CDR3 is TGTGCCACCAGCAGGATGGGACTAGCGGCCGGGGAGCTGTTTTTT. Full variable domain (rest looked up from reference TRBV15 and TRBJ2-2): DAMVIQNPRYQVTQFGKPVTLSCSQTLNHNVMYWYQQKSSQAPKLLFHYYDKDFNNEADTPDNFQSRRPNTSFCFLDIRSPGLGDTAMYLCATSRMGLAAGELFFGEGSRLTVL.

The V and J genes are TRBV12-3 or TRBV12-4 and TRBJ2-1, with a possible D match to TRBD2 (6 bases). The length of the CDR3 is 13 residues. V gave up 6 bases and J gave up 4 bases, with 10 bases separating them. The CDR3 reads CASRQTSYNEQFF. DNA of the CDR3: TGTGCCAGCAGACAGACTAGTTACAATGAGCAGTTCTTC.

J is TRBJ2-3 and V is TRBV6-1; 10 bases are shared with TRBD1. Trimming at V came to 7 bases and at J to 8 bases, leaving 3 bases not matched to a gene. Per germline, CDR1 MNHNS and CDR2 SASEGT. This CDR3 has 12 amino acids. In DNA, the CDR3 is TGTGCCAGCAATGACAGGGGGCCTACGCAGTATTTT. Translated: CASNDRGPTQYF.

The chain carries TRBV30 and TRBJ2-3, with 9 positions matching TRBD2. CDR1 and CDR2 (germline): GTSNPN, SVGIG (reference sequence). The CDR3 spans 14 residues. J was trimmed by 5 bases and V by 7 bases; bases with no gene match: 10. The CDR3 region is CASRAGGGGDTQYF. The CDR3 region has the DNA TGTGCCTCTAGGGCGGGAGGGGGCGGAGATACGCAGTATTTT.

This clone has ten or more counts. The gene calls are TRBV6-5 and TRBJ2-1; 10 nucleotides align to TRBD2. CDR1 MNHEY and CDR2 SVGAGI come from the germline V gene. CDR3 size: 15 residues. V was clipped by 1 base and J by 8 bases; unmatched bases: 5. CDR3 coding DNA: TGTGCCAGCAGTTACTGGGCTAGCGGGAGTTATGAGCAGTTCTTC. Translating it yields CASSYWASGSYEQFF.

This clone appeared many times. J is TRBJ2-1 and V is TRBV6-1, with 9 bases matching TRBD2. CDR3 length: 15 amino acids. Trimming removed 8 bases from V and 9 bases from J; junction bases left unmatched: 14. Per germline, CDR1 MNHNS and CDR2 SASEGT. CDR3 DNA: TGTGCCAGCGGGCTCGGCGGGAGGGCGTCCGGTGAGCAGTTCTTC. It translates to CASGLGGRASGEQFF.